Listed below are T cell receptor beta chains from one sample, sequenced in a study of early T cells in non-severe SARS-CoV-2 infection. Using its own MiXCR run on the 5' RACE reads, TCRdb lists one record per CDR3 protein. The profile shows about 29,000 distinct CDR3 sequences, about 5% of them singletons. Sequencing used whole blood. The receptor source for this set is an adult who was a healthcare worker with PCR-confirmed SARS-CoV-2 infection or an uninfected control (not recorded which). Both conserved end residues are part of each CDR3. The order of the fields is CDR3 protein, CDR3 DNA, clone size, J gene, V gene, D gene. The D gene is left open where the match is weak. The size of a clone is reported for some rows only, either as once, few or many, or as a class for expanded clones.

CDR3 protein: CASSLGGRATHYEQYF; CDR3 DNA: TGTGCCAGCAGCTTAGGCGGGAGAGCAACCCATTACGAGCAGTACTTC; clone size: medium-sized; J gene: TRBJ2-7; V gene: TRBV7-6; D gene: TRBD2
CDR3 protein: CASSLVRIYRAPNSPLHF; CDR3 DNA: TGTGCCAGCAGCTTAGTCCGAATCTACCGGGCCCCTAATTCACCCCTCCACTTT; clone size: many; J gene: TRBJ1-6; V gene: TRBV7-2; D gene: -
CDR3 protein: CSASYSGGDTIYF; CDR3 DNA: TGCAGCGCTAGTTACTCAGGTGGAGACACCATATATTTT; clone size: medium-sized; J gene: TRBJ1-3; V gene: TRBV29-1; D gene: -
CDR3 protein: CASSLAPGLNYEQYF; CDR3 DNA: TGTGCCAGCAGCCTCGCCCCGGGACTGAACTACGAGCAGTACTTC; clone size: many; J gene: TRBJ2-7; V gene: TRBV6-5; D gene: -
CDR3 protein: CASSRKRVHQPQHF; CDR3 DNA: TGCGCCAGCAGCCGGAAGAGAGTTCATCAGCCCCAGCATTTT; clone size: many; J gene: TRBJ1-5; V gene: TRBV4-1; D gene: -
CDR3 protein: CASSYTWTGDQPQHF; CDR3 DNA: TGTGCCAGCAGTTACACTTGGACAGGGGATCAGCCCCAGCATTTT; clone size: many; J gene: TRBJ1-5; V gene: TRBV6-5; D gene: TRBD1
CDR3 protein: CSVDRQVNTEAFF; CDR3 DNA: TGCAGCGTCGATCGTCAGGTGAACACTGAAGCTTTCTTT; clone size: -; J gene: TRBJ1-1; V gene: TRBV29-1; D gene: -
CDR3 protein: CASRDTLGLPPYNEQFF; CDR3 DNA: TGCGCCAGCAGGGACACGCTAGGGCTACCTCCCTACAATGAGCAGTTCTTC; clone size: many; J gene: TRBJ2-1; V gene: TRBV23-1; D gene: -
CDR3 protein: CASNQGDLSYEQYF; CDR3 DNA: TGCGCCAGCAACCAAGGGGACCTCTCCTACGAGCAGTACTTC; clone size: -; J gene: TRBJ2-7; V gene: TRBV4-1; D gene: -
CDR3 protein: CACIKDMGGPRYGYTF; CDR3 DNA: TGTGCCTGTATAAAAGACATGGGAGGACCCCGCTATGGCTACACCTTC; clone size: many; J gene: TRBJ1-2; V gene: TRBV30; D gene: -
CDR3 protein: CSARLNYGYTF; CDR3 DNA: TGCAGTGCGCGACTAAACTATGGCTACACCTTC; clone size: many; J gene: TRBJ1-2; V gene: TRBV20-1; D gene: -
CDR3 protein: CATSRDLWGAGYF; CDR3 DNA: TGTGCCACCAGCAGAGATCTCTGGGGGGCCGGGTATTTT; clone size: -; J gene: TRBJ2-3; V gene: TRBV15; D gene: -
CDR3 protein: CASSQELAGPTDTQYF; CDR3 DNA: TGTGCCAGCAGCCAAGAACTAGCGGGCCCCACAGATACGCAGTATTTT; clone size: many; J gene: TRBJ2-3; V gene: TRBV4-2; D gene: TRBD2
CDR3 protein: CSAPGQYYEQYF; CDR3 DNA: TGCAGTGCCCCGGGACAATACTACGAGCAGTACTTC; clone size: many; J gene: TRBJ2-7; V gene: TRBV20-1; D gene: -
CDR3 protein: CASSFGRDRGTEAFF; CDR3 DNA: TGTGCCAGCAGCTTTGGTCGGGACAGAGGCACTGAAGCTTTCTTT; clone size: -; J gene: TRBJ1-1; V gene: TRBV7-9; D gene: TRBD1
CDR3 protein: CASSFSQGRYEQYF; CDR3 DNA: TGTGCCAGCAGTTTTTCGCAGGGGCGGTACGAGCAGTACTTC; clone size: -; J gene: TRBJ2-7; V gene: TRBV28; D gene: -